This TCR beta chain was sequenced for a study of T cells in Graves' hyperthyroidism and ophthalmopathy. Uncontrolled infections, other autoimmune diseases, pregnancy or lactation led to exclusion of patients. On the basis of clinical symptoms, serum thyroxine and TRAb, thyroid ultrasound and orbital computed tomography, diagnoses were made. Whole-study findings and limits: Most thyroid clonotypes that were expanded above 0.001 also turned up in blood. Ophthalmopathy was model-predicted a median around 6.7 months pre-onset.

The CDR3 contains 12 residues. Germline V gives CDR1 SGDLS, CDR2 YYNGEE. The V gene lost 3 bases and the J gene lost 5 bases, with 9 bases spanning the gap. There are many counts of this clonotype. Its antigen is unidentified. The CDR3 regions of TCR beta were amplified from RNA transcripts. TCR CDR3 underwent first-round RT-PCR with the HTBI primer set. TCRdb re-called the multiplex PCR reads through MiXCR, storing one row per CDR3 protein. In the table there are roughly 570,000 distinct CDR3 sequences, more than 45% of which are singletons. This sequence was found in an adult woman with Graves' disease, either hyperthyroidism or ophthalmopathy (not recorded which). The sample was peripheral blood or thyroid tissue (not recorded which). V gene TRBV9 combines with J gene TRBJ2-7; no reliable D call. CDR3 sequence (DNA): TGTGCCAGCAGCGGCGAGGACGACGAGCAGTACTTC. This codes for CASSGEDDEQYF.